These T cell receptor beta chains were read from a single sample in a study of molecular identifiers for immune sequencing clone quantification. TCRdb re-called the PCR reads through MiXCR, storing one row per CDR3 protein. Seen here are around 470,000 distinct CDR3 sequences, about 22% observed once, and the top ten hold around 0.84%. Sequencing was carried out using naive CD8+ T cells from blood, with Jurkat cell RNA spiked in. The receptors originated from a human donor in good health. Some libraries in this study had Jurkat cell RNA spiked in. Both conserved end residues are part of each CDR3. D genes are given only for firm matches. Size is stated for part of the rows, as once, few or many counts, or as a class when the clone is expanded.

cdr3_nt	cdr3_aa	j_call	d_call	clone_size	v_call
TGTGCCAGCAGTTTATCGGCTGTAGCGGGGCACGGGGCAGATACGCAGTATTTT	CASSLSAVAGHGADTQYF	TRBJ2-3	TRBD2	few	TRBV27
TGTGCCAGCAGCCCTCCGACAGGATCCCAGGGCTATGGCTACACCTTC	CASSPPTGSQGYGYTF	TRBJ1-2	.	many	TRBV6-2/TRBV6-3
TGTGCCAGTTCGGCTAGGGCAGAGACCCAGTACTTC	CASSARAETQYF	TRBJ2-5	.	many	TRBV12-3/TRBV12-4
TGCGCCAGCAGCTTGACAGGGGGCCCCAACGAGCGGTACTTC	CASSLTGGPNERYF	TRBJ2-7	TRBD1	few	TRBV5-1
TGCAGTGCTAGACCTCCGGCAGTCGGGGGCAATCAGCCCCAGCATTTT	CSARPPAVGGNQPQHF	TRBJ1-5	.	few	TRBV20-1
TGCGCCAGCAGTGCCAGCGGGAAAACCTACGAGCAGTACTTC	CASSASGKTYEQYF	TRBJ2-7	TRBD2	many	TRBV10-1
TGTGCCAGCAGCGGCCATCCGGGACTAGCGAGTAGCACAGATACGCAGTATTTT	CASSGHPGLASSTDTQYF	TRBJ2-3	TRBD2	.	TRBV9
TGTGCCAGCAGCTTAATATCTAGCGGGGAGGGTGAGCAGTTCTTC	CASSLISSGEGEQFF	TRBJ2-1	TRBD2	many	TRBV7-8
TGTGCCAGTAGTATGGGTGATATGAACACTGAAGCTTTCTTT	CASSMGDMNTEAFF	TRBJ1-1	.	.	TRBV19
TGTGCCTGGAGTGCGGACAGCCCGGGGGAGCAGTACTTC	CAWSADSPGEQYF	TRBJ2-7	.	many	TRBV30
TGTGCCAGCAGTGCACCCGGACAGGGGGCCTACAATGAGCAGTTCTTC	CASSAPGQGAYNEQFF	TRBJ2-1	TRBD1	many	TRBV25-1
TGTGCCACCAGTGAAGCGGACAGGGAAGAGACCCAGTACTTC	CATSEADREETQYF	TRBJ2-5	TRBD1	.	TRBV24-1
TGTGCCAGCAGTCTGACGAGTAGCACAGATACGCAGTATTTT	CASSLTSSTDTQYF	TRBJ2-3	.	many	TRBV12-3/TRBV12-4
TGTGCCAGCAGCTTAGGGTTCGCTCGCTCCTACGAGCAGTACTTC	CASSLGFARSYEQYF	TRBJ2-7	.	many	TRBV11-2
TGTGCCAGCAGTTACGATCGGACAGCGAACACTGAAGCTTTCTTT	CASSYDRTANTEAFF	TRBJ1-1	.	many	TRBV6-5
TGCGCCAGCAGCCAAGAACGCGGGGGGAAAAACAATGAGCAGTTCTTC	CASSQERGGKNNEQFF	TRBJ2-1	TRBD2	few	TRBV4-1
TGCGCCAGCAGCCAAGATCTTGTTACTAACTATGGCTACACCTTC	CASSQDLVTNYGYTF	TRBJ1-2	.	.	TRBV4-3
TGCAGTGCCGAGGGACAGTCCTACGAGCAGTACTTC	CSAEGQSYEQYF	TRBJ2-7	TRBD1	.	TRBV20-1
TGCACCAGCAGCCAAGACAGGGGGGGAACTGAAGCTTTCTTT	CTSSQDRGGTEAFF	TRBJ1-1	TRBD1	few	TRBV4-3
TGTGCCAGCAGTCTCTTGGGACTAGACACAGATACGCAGTATTTT	CASSLLGLDTDTQYF	TRBJ2-3	TRBD2	many	TRBV6-5
TGTGCCAGCAGTTTTTCCGACCAATCCTACGAGCAGTACTTC	CASSFSDQSYEQYF	TRBJ2-7	.	.	TRBV12-3/TRBV12-4
TGCGCCAGCAGCCAAGAGACTGAAGCTTTCTTT	CASSQETEAFF	TRBJ1-1	.	many	TRBV4-1
TGTGCCAGCAGCCCTTCAGGGAGCAGCTATGGCTACACCTTC	CASSPSGSSYGYTF	TRBJ1-2	.	many	TRBV7-6
TGCGCCAGCAGCCAAGGACAAGGGGCCCTCTATGGCTACACCTTC	CASSQGQGALYGYTF	TRBJ1-2	.	many	TRBV4-3
TGTGCCAGCAGCCCAGGGGAGTCCGAGACCCAGTACTTC	CASSPGESETQYF	TRBJ2-5	.	.	TRBV9
TGTGCCAGCAGCCAAGGTTTCTTGTGGACAGGGGTAGGAAGCACTGAAGCTTTCTTT	CASSQGFLWTGVGSTEAFF	TRBJ1-1	TRBD1	few	TRBV3-1
TGTGCCAGCAGCTCCCCTCTAGCGGGGGGGGAGCAGTTCTTC	CASSSPLAGGEQFF	TRBJ2-1	TRBD2	few	TRBV7-9
TGTGCCAGCAACCTCTTCAATAGCAATCAGCCCCAGCATTTT	CASNLFNSNQPQHF	TRBJ1-5	.	many	TRBV6-6
TGTGCCAGCAGCCGAGTCCTTTATTCGTGTCCGCAGTCCTACGAGCAGTACTTC	CASSRVLYSCPQSYEQYF	TRBJ2-7	.	few	TRBV4-2
TGTGCCAGCAGTTACCTTACTAGCTTCTACGAGCGGTACTTC	CASSYLTSFYERYF	TRBJ2-7	.	few	TRBV6-2/TRBV6-3
TGTGCCAGCAGTTTACTTGGACTAGCGGGAAGGGGCGAGCAGTACTTC	CASSLLGLAGRGEQYF	TRBJ2-7	TRBD2	few	TRBV28
TGCAGTGCTAGAAGGGGGGCTGGAAACACCATATATTTT	CSARRGAGNTIYF	TRBJ1-3	.	.	TRBV20-1
TGTGCCAGCAGCCAAGAGGAAAGCGTGGGGTCCACAGATACGCAGTATTTT	CASSQEESVGSTDTQYF	TRBJ2-3	.	few	TRBV4-2
TGTGCCAGTAGTAAATGGACTAGCGGGGGGATAGAAGATACGCAGTATTTT	CASSKWTSGGIEDTQYF	TRBJ2-3	TRBD2	many	TRBV19
TGTGCCAGCAGCTTAGACAGGGCCACTAACTATGGCTACACCTTC	CASSLDRATNYGYTF	TRBJ1-2	TRBD1	many	TRBV5-4
TGTGCCAGCAGCCTGAGGGGGGCCCTCTACCATCCCTATGGCTACACCTTC	CASSLRGALYHPYGYTF	TRBJ1-2	.	.	TRBV13
TGCAGTGCTAGTACCGGGATCACCGGGGAGCTGTTTTTT	CSASTGITGELFF	TRBJ2-2	.	.	TRBV20-1